These 14 T cell receptor beta chains were sequenced from one sample in a study of PD-1 blockade in mismatch repair-deficient tumors. Measured with immunoSEQ multiplex PCR; TCRdb has only the in-frame clones, and not every one. This table has about 120,000 clones, about 74% appearing once. Specimen: peripheral blood, collected 60 weeks after starting pembrolizumab. The receptor set was obtained from an adult with mismatch repair-deficient cancer.

The chain uses TRBV15 and TRBJ1-1; 10 bases agree with TRBD1. Per the germline V gene, CDR1 is LNHNV and CDR2 is YYDKDF (reference sequence). The CDR3 covers 14 residues. V lost 5 bases and J lost 4; bases outside the gene matches: 4. The CDR3 region is CATSRRTGGTEAFF. In DNA, the CDR3 is TGTGCCACCAGCCGCCGGACAGGGGGCACTGAAGCTTTCTTT. Using reference TRBV15 and TRBJ1-1 for the parts outside the CDR3, the full variable domain is DAMVIQNPRYQVTQFGKPVTLSCSQTLNHNVMYWYQQKSSQAPKLLFHYYDKDFNNEADTPDNFQSRRPNTSFCFLDIRSPGLGDTAMYLCATSRRTGGTEAFFGQGTRLTVV.

The chain uses TRBV6-6 and TRBJ1-1, with 8 positions matching TRBD1. Germline-derived CDR1 and CDR2 are MNHNY and SVGAGI (reference sequence). Trimming took 4 bases from V and 5 from J; bases not matched to a gene: 6. The CDR3 is 14 residues long. CDR3 loop: CASSSQGVGTEAFF. DNA for the CDR3: TGTGCCAGCAGTTCACAGGGGGTGGGGACTGAAGCTTTCTTT.

This chain connects TRBV4-3 to TRBJ2-1; D possibly corresponds to TRBD2 (5 bases). V lost 2 bases and J 0 bases, leaving 14 bases between the germline ends. The CDR3 runs 17 residues. CDR1 is LGHNA and CDR2 is YSLEER in the germline V gene. The CDR3 region is CASSQPPAAGSYNEQFF. CDR3 nucleotides: TGCGCCAGCAGCCAACCTCCAGCGGCCGGCTCCTACAATGAGCAGTTCTTC.

The chain combines TRBV5-1 with TRBJ2-1; tentatively, D is TRBD2 (5 bases). The CDR3 has 13 amino acids. The V gene's germline CDR1 is SGHRS and CDR2 YFSETQ. The germline V and J ends were trimmed by 3 bases and 7 bases, with 11 bases remaining between them. CDR3 DNA: TGCGCCAGCAGCTCCGACGGCGGGAATGAGCAGTTCTTC. Translated, it gives CASSSDGGNEQFF.

The CDR3 sequence is CASSISAGVENIQYF. CDR3 coding DNA: TGTGCCAGTAGTATATCGGCGGGAGTGGAAAACATTCAGTACTTC. This chain links TRBV19 with TRBJ2-4; 7 bases map to TRBD2. There are 15 residues in the CDR3. Germline values: CDR1 LNHDA, CDR2 SQIVND (reference sequence). V dropped 2 bases and J dropped 5; count of bases not matched to a gene: 6.

This chain joins TRBV4-1 and TRBJ1-1, with TRBD1 identical over 8 bases. CDR1 is MGHRA, CDR2 YSYEKL, per germline. Unmatched junction bases numbered 2, after V lost 1 base and J lost 1 base. This CDR3 is 15 amino acids long. The CDR3 loop reads CASSQVGQGNTEAFF. CDR3 nucleotides: TGCGCCAGCAGCCAAGTTGGACAGGGGAACACTGAAGCTTTCTTT.

CDR3 protein: CASRLKEVAGVTVDEQYF. CDR3 DNA sequence: TGTGCAAGTCGCCTCAAGGAGGTAGCGGGAGTCACAGTCGACGAGCAGTACTTC. The chain carries TRBV12-2 and TRBJ2-7; TRBD2, the D gene given by the table, was not confirmed from the DNA. TRBV12-2 is an annotated pseudogene. The CDR3 loop spans 18 amino acids.

The chain employs TRBV4-1 and TRBJ2-3; D gene ambiguous. The V and J ends lost 1 base and 0 bases respectively, with 11 bases between them. The CDR3 has 16 amino acids. Germline V CDR1 and CDR2: MGHRA, YSYEKL. The CDR3 nucleotides read TGCGCCAGCAGCCAAGCGCGCGCGTCCAGCACAGATACGCAGTATTTT. The encoded protein is CASSQARASSTDTQYF.

This clone was counted between two and nine times. The rearrangement joins TRBV10-3 to TRBJ2-7, with 10 positions matching TRBD2. V shed 4 bases, J shed 3 bases, and the junction held 3 bases outside the gene matches. CDR1 ENHRY and CDR2 SYGVKD come from the germline V gene. The CDR3 extends over 14 amino acids. In DNA form, the CDR3 reads TGTGCCATCAGTGGAACTAGCGGGATCTACGAGCAGTACTTC. Encoded protein: CAISGTSGIYEQYF.

The V call is TRBV7-9, the J call TRBJ2-7; 8 nucleotides match TRBD2. The junction had 1 base not matched to a gene; V was cut back by 1 base and J by 2 bases. The CDR3 runs 14 residues. Per germline, CDR1 SEHNR and CDR2 FQNEAQ (reference sequence). The CDR3 spells CASSLVGLAYEQYF. CDR3 coding DNA: TGTGCCAGCAGCTTAGTGGGACTAGCCTACGAGCAGTACTTC.

The rearrangement uses TRBV6-4 and TRBJ1-2; D is uncertain. The ends were cut back, 2 bases at V and 7 bases at J, with 8 bases in the middle. This CDR3 is built from 12 residues. Germline CDR1 and CDR2: MRHNA and SNTAGT. The CDR3 is CASSDPLGGYTF. The CDR3 bases are TGTGCCAGCAGTGACCCGCTGGGTGGCTACACCTTC.

The chain is built from TRBV5-1 and TRBJ2-1; TRBD2 aligns across 9 bases. The CDR3 contains 19 residues. Germline values: CDR1 SGHRS, CDR2 YFSETQ. With V trimmed by 4 bases and J by 5 bases, 19 bases remained unmatched. In DNA, the CDR3 is TGCGCCAGCAGCCCCCGCTTAGCGGGAGACCGTAGGGGGGACAATGAGCAGTTCTTC. Translation: CASSPRLAGDRRGDNEQFF.

This chain uses TRBV5-1 with TRBJ2-7, with D perhaps TRBD1 (6 bases). CDR1 and CDR2 (germline): SGHRS, YFSETQ. The CDR3 contains 18 residues. Trimming took off 0 bases at V and 1 base at J, with 20 bases between the two ends. The CDR3 sequence is CASSLAFSGQGYSYEQYF. The CDR3 coding sequence is TGCGCCAGCAGCTTGGCTTTTTCGGGGCAGGGGTATTCCTACGAGCAGTACTTC.

This chain connects TRBV19 to TRBJ1-3, with TRBD1 identical over 8 bases. V dropped 7 bases and J dropped 1; count of bases not matched to a gene: 9. The germline CDR1 and CDR2 sequences are LNHDA and SQIVND (reference sequence). The CDR3 covers 16 residues. This CDR3 reads CASNQGARSSGNTIYF. CDR3 DNA: TGTGCCAGTAACCAGGGGGCCAGGTCATCTGGAAACACCATATATTTT.